The next 18 T cell receptor beta chains were all read from a single sample in a study of T cells in Graves' hyperthyroidism and ophthalmopathy. Regions amplified from RNA transcripts were the TCR beta CDR3 regions. Using the HTBI primer set, a first-round RT-PCR was run on the TCR CDR3. TCRdb used MiXCR to reprocess the multiplex PCR reads, holding one entry per CDR3 protein. This table has around 200,000 distinct CDR3 sequences, about 15% appearing once. Sequencing input: blood. All receptors derive from a woman between 50 and 59 years old with Graves' hyperthyroidism.

The V gene is TRBV28, the J gene TRBJ2-4; TRBD1 aligns across 8 bases. This CDR3 is 14 amino acids long. Losses at the gene ends were 6 bases for V and 8 bases for J; bases not matched to a gene: 9. Germline V lookup: CDR1 MDHEN, CDR2 SYDVKM. The CDR3 protein is CASSPGQGLYIQYF. CDR3 nucleotides: TGTGCCAGCAGCCCTGGACAGGGTCTGTACATTCAGTACTTC.

As to this clonotype: The final CDR3 position lacks the conserved phenylalanine or tryptophan, pointing to a likely read error. The genes are TRBV5-6 and TRBJ1-1; D call uncertain. The CDR3 totals 15 residues. Germline loops: CDR1 SGHDT, CDR2 YYEEEE. Trimming pared 4 bases from V and 0 bases from J, leaving 13 bases between. Written as DNA, the CDR3 is TGTGCCAGCAGCACCCGATCCCTCTTGAACACTGAAGCTTTCCTT. It is translated as CASSTRSLLNTEAFL.

There are many counts of this clonotype. The chain carries TRBV24-1 and TRBJ1-4; 9 bases map to TRBD1. J lost 7 bases, V lost 7 bases, and 3 bases had no gene match. The CDR3 covers 13 residues. Germline values: CDR1 KGHDR, CDR2 SFDVKD. CDR3 DNA sequence: TGTGCCACCAGGGACAGGGGACGTGAAAAACTGTTTTTT. Amino acid sequence: CATRDRGREKLFF.

This clonotype was found many times. The chain combines TRBV5-1 with TRBJ2-1, with TRBD1 as a possible D gene (6 bases). Germline values: CDR1 SGHRS, CDR2 YFSETQ. The CDR3 covers 15 residues. Trimming removed 0 bases from V and 4 bases from J, with 11 bases in between. CDR3 in DNA: TGCGCCAGCAGCTTGGCCGGACAGACATACAATGAGCAGTTCTTC. It encodes CASSLAGQTYNEQFF.

This chain connects TRBV4-1 to TRBJ2-1, with 9 bases identical to TRBD2. The CDR3 runs 16 residues. The germline V gene encodes CDR1 MGHRA and CDR2 YSYEKL. V shed 8 bases, J shed 1 base, and the junction held 9 bases outside the gene matches. The CDR3 reads CASRKRAGGSYNEQFF. The CDR3 region has the DNA TGCGCCAGCCGGAAAAGAGCGGGGGGATCCTACAATGAGCAGTTCTTC.

This clonotype was seen only once. V and J are TRBV9 and TRBJ1-4; 7 nucleotides line up with TRBD1. V lost 4 bases, J lost 3 bases, and 12 bases stayed unmatched. The CDR3 contains 17 residues. The germline V gene has CDR1 SGDLS and CDR2 YYNGEE. The CDR3 sequence: CASSFRPVGQPNEKLFF. CDR3 DNA: TGTGCCAGCAGCTTCAGACCTGTGGGACAGCCTAATGAAAAACTGTTTTTT.

This clonotype was counted many times. Written as DNA, the CDR3 is TGTGCCACCAGTGGTAGGCAGGGGGATGGCTACACCTTC. Translated: CATSGRQGDGYTF. The rearrangement uses TRBV24-1 and TRBJ1-2; the match to TRBD1 covers 7 bases. This CDR3 comprises 13 residues. In germline, CDR1 is KGHDR, CDR2 SFDVKD. V gave up 5 bases and J gave up 6 bases; unmatched junction bases: 5.

This clonotype was counted between two and nine times. The V and J genes are TRBV5-1 and TRBJ2-3, with 10 bases fitting TRBD2. The germline V gene has CDR1 SGHRS and CDR2 YFSETQ. The CDR3 is made up of 15 amino acids. Trimming at V came to 5 bases and at J to 0 bases, leaving 3 bases not matched to a gene. CDR3 in DNA: TGCGCCAGCAGGGCTAGCGGGAGTAGCACAGATACGCAGTATTTT. Residues: CASRASGSSTDTQYF.

The CDR3 here is CASSDRETDTQYF. Here the CDR3 DNA reads TGCGCCAGCAGCGACAGGGAGACAGATACGCAGTATTTT. The chain combines TRBV5-1 with TRBJ2-3; 7 bases fit TRBD1. CDR3 size: 13 residues. CDR1 SGHRS and CDR2 YFSETQ come from the germline V gene. V lost 4 bases to trimming and J lost 3 bases; unmatched junction nucleotides: 2.

This sequence joins TRBV6-4 and TRBJ2-5; the D is unclear. The germline gives CDR1 MRHNA, CDR2 SNTAGT. The CDR3 sequence is 13 residues long. V shed 8 bases and J shed 0 bases, with 10 bases lying between them. CDR3 DNA: TGTGCCAGCGAACTTCCGTACCAAGAGACCCAGTACTTC. This sequence encodes CASELPYQETQYF.

The chain has TRBV9 and TRBJ1-6; 11 bases are a match to TRBD1. The ends lost 3 bases at V and 1 base at J; junction bases unmatched: 3. The germline CDR1 and CDR2 sequences are SGDLS and YYNGEE. The CDR3 consists of 17 residues. DNA for the CDR3: TGTGCCAGCAGCGCCGGACAGGGGGCGTCCTATAATTCACCCCTCCACTTT. As protein: CASSAGQGASYNSPLHF.

This clonotype occurred many times. The rearrangement joins TRBV5-1 to TRBJ1-1; 7 bases match TRBD1. J gave up 2 bases and V 4 bases, and 11 bases lay outside the gene matches. Germline lookup yields CDR1 SGHRS and CDR2 YFSETQ. CDR3 size: 16 residues. CDR3: CASSQLDGTVNTEAFF. The CDR3 DNA is TGCGCCAGCAGCCAACTCGACGGGACAGTAAACACTGAAGCTTTCTTT. Drawing the rest from reference TRBV5-1 and TRBJ1-1, the complete variable domain is KAGVTQTPRYLIKTRGQQVTLSCSPISGHRSVSWYQQTPGQGLQFLFEYFSETQRNKGNFPGRFSGRQFSNSRSEMNVSTLELGDSALYLCASSQLDGTVNTEAFFGQGTRLTVV.

Ten or more counts support this clonotype. The V gene is TRBV27, the J gene TRBJ2-7; the match to TRBD2 covers 8 bases. Germline V lookup: CDR1 MNHEY, CDR2 SMNVEV (reference sequence). This CDR3 contains 16 residues. Germline trimming cut 5 bases from V and 1 base from J; bases unmatched to any gene: 10. For the CDR3, the DNA is TGTGCCAGCAGTGCGTCCTTAGCGGGGCGGTCCTACGAGCAGTACTTC. It encodes CASSASLAGRSYEQYF.

V gene TRBV19 combines with J gene TRBJ1-1, with D hard to call. Per the germline V gene, CDR1 is LNHDA and CDR2 is SQIVND (reference sequence). CDR3 length equals 11 residues. Trimming left V 7 bases short and J 8 bases short, with 11 bases between. CDR3: CASISPAEAFF. In DNA form, the CDR3 reads TGTGCCAGTATCTCCCCGGCCGAAGCTTTCTTT.

J is TRBJ2-2 and V is TRBV9; 7 bases align to TRBD2. The CDR3 is 17 residues long. Germline CDR1 reads SGDLS; CDR2 reads YYNGEE. V shed 0 bases and J 3 bases; nucleotides not matched to a gene: 8. In DNA, the CDR3 is TGTGCCAGCAGCGTAGATGTATCGAGCGGGGACACCGGGGAGCTGTTTTTT. As protein: CASSVDVSSGDTGELFF.

In this sample, this clonotype turned up many times. V gene TRBV25-1 combines with J gene TRBJ1-2; no firm D call. The CDR3 has 13 residues. The V gene lost 3 bases and the J gene lost 2 bases, with 7 bases spanning the gap. In germline, CDR1 is MGHDK, CDR2 SYGVNS. The CDR3 loop reads CASSDVGNYGYTF. The CDR3 DNA is TGTGCCAGCAGTGATGTGGGGAACTATGGCTACACCTTC.

At least ten counts were recorded for this clonotype. This rearrangement joins TRBV6-5 to TRBJ1-3, with D unresolved. The CDR3 length is 16 residues. The V gene's germline CDR1 is MNHEY and CDR2 SVGAGI. Deletions cut 3 bases from V and 2 bases from J, with 14 bases between. In DNA form, the CDR3 reads TGTGCCAGCAGTTATTCATCGGGTTTAGCTGGAAACACCATATATTTT. Encoded protein: CASSYSSGLAGNTIYF.

In this sample, this clonotype turned up a few times. The chain uses TRBV18 and TRBJ1-2; the D gene is possibly TRBD1 (5 bases). Trimming stripped 2 bases from V and 3 bases from J, with 10 bases between. Germline values: CDR1 KGHSH, CDR2 LQKENI. The CDR3 length is 14 residues. The DNA for the CDR3 is TGTGCCAGCTCACCATTACAGGATTACTATGGCTACACCTTC. Encoded protein: CASSPLQDYYGYTF.